This T cell receptor (beta chain) was obtained from a study of spatial heterogeneity in lung cancer. For the study at large: Alpha-chain sequences were consistently detected less often than beta-chain sequences. Mean representation of each unique TCR and UMI combination in the raw reads exceeded 8.5 occurrences.

TCRdb called the 5' RACE reads again in MiXCR, with one record for every CDR3 protein. The sample lists 9,500 to 12,000 distinct CDR3 sequences; approximately 8.7% were seen once. General observations from the study: Quantities of ubiquitous and regional expanded TCRs paralleled ubiquitous and regional nonsynonymous mutations, respectively. Tumor mutation count correlated with how many alpha and beta TCRs expanded intratumorally. Estimated TCR-seq coverage of tumor T cells was only about 7.4% for alpha chains. For beta chains, the corresponding estimate was approximately 13%.

Time point specified: sample taken at primary tumor resection. This CDR3 spans 15 amino acids. V shed 6 bases and J shed 0 bases, with 11 bases lying between them. From germline, CDR1 is SGHNT and CDR2 YENEEA. This clonotype was seen many times. The target antigen is unknown. The receptor comes from a female donor with early-stage non-small cell lung cancer. J is TRBJ2-2 and V is TRBV11-3; D uncertain. The sample was lung tumor tissue, taken at surgery. The CDR3 region is CASSDPTTNTGELFF. The CDR3 DNA follows: TGTGCCAGCAGTGATCCTACAACGAACACCGGGGAGCTGTTTTTT.